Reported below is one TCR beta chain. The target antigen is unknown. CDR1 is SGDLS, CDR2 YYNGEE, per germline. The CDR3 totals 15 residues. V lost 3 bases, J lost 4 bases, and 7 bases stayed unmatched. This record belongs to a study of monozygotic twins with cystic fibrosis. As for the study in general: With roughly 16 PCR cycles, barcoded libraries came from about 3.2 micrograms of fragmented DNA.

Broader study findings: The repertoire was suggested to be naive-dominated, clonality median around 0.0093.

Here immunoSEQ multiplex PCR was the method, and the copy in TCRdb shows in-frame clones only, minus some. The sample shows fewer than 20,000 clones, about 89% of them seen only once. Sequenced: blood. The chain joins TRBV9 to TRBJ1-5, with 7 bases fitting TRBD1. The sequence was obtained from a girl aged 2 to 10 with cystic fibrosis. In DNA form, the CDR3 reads TGTGCCAGCAGCGGAACCGGGACAGAGAATCAGCCCCAGCATTTT. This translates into CASSGTGTENQPQHF.